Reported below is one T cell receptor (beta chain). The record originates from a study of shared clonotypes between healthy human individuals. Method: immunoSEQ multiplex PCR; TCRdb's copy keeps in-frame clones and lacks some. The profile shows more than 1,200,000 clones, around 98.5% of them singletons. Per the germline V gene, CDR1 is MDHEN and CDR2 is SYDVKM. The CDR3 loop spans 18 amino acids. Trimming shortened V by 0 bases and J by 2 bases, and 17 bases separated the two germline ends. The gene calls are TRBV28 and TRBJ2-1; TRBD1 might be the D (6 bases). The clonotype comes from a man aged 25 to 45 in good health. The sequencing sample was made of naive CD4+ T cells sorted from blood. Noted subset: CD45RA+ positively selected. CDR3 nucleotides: TGTGCCAGCAGTTTATGGGGGGCAACAGGGAATACCTACAATGAGCAGTTCTTC. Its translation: CASSLWGATGNTYNEQFF.